This T cell receptor beta chain is drawn from a study of T cell repertoires in cytomegalovirus infection. Study overall: From public TCR beta signatures came an indication of both CMV infection and matching HLA type.

As regards this clonotype: Its antigen remains unidentified.

TCRdb independently ran MiXCR on the reads; one entry per CDR3 protein. The sample has 30,000 to 40,000 distinct CDR3 sequences; over 50% are singletons. The CDR3 covers 14 residues. From germline, CDR1 is WSHSY and CDR2 SAAADI. V was trimmed by 6 bases and J by 4 bases, leaving 15 bases between them. The specimen was CD8+ T cells from cultured PBMCs, collected from culture after CMV antigen stimulation. The chain joins TRBV10-2 to TRBJ2-5, with D perhaps matching TRBD1 (6 bases). This receptor was taken from a human donor in good health (CMV status not recorded). Some clones in this sample may be carry-over from other donors' samples. CDR3 sequence: CASRRKTGAETQYF. CDR3 nucleotide sequence: TGCGCCAGCAGACGAAAGACAGGAGCAGAGACCCAGTACTTC.